This TCR beta chain came from a study of cytomegalovirus exposure and HLA in healthy donors. CDR1 and CDR2 from the germline V gene are SNHLY and FYNNEI. CDR3 length equals 14 residues. Trimming removed 5 bases from V and 2 bases from J; junction bases left unmatched: 6. Study conclusions and caveats: Later on, a genetic analysis was performed. It linked a missense variant in DCLRE1C with V- and J-gene trimming of TCR beta. In an earlier analysis, in roughly 600 donors, most V segments appeared productive either ~87% or ~30% of the time. 87-base-pair reads could not separate some V segments, including TRBV6-2 and TRBV6-3.

As to this clone: Its antigen is as yet unknown.

Amplification used 60 Vbeta primers and 13 Jbeta primers. Some clones are missing from TCRdb's copy, which holds only in-frame ones; the method was immunoSEQ multiplex PCR. The data show about 190,000 clones, approximately 87% seen once. Sequencing input: PBMCs. The TCR was taken from a young man in good health and CMV-seronegative. The V gene is TRBV2, the J gene TRBJ2-7, with 7 nucleotides matching TRBD1. The CDR3 coding sequence is TGTGCCAGCAGTCCAAACGACAGGGCCTACGAGCAGTACTTC. This encodes CASSPNDRAYEQYF.